The entry below describes one TCR beta chain. The antigen is unknown. The sample is drawn from a study of T cell responses to AZD1222 COVID-19 vaccine. General observations from the study: The study sampled repertoires only after the peak T cell response. The span of vaccine-associated CD4 TCRs extended across spike, with dominance at 160-218 and 743-854.

The CDR3 spans 18 residues. The germline V gene encodes CDR1 MDHEN and CDR2 SYDVKM. The J segment lost 2 bases and the V segment lost 5 bases, leaving 11 bases of the junction unmatched. The repertoire was sequenced with immunoSEQ multiplex PCR; TCRdb's copy has only in-frame clones and lacks some. The sample lists about 66,000 clones; around nine tenths were seen once. Sequenced material: peripheral blood, taken 28 days after the second dose of the MenACWY control vaccine. The J gene is TRBJ2-5, the V gene TRBV28; 13 bases fit TRBD2. The sequence came from an adult who received the MenACWY meningococcal vaccine as a control. CDR3 protein: CASSQTSGRSGKQETQYF. The DNA of the CDR3 is TGTGCCAGCAGTCAGACTAGCGGGAGGTCGGGCAAACAAGAGACCCAGTACTTC.